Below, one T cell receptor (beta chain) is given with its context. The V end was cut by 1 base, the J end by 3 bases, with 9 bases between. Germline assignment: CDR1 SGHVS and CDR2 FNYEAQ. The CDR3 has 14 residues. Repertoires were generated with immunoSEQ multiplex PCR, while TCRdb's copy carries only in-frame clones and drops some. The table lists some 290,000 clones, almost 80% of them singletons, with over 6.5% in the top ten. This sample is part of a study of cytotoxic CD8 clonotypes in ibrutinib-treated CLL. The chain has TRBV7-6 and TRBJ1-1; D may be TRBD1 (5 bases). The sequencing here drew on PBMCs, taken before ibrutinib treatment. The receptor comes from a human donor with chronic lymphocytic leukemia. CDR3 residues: CASSLVLGDTEAFF. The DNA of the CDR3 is TGTGCCAGCAGCTTAGTGCTGGGGGACACTGAAGCTTTCTTT.